This T cell receptor beta chain was captured in a study of blood T cells in healthy people across ages. Whole-study findings and limits: Unsorted PBMCs blocked a conclusive comparison of naive and antigen-experienced cells. Greater diversity and more naive CD4+ cells were seen in long-lived donors than in aged donors. As age increased, TCR beta diversity per million T cells fell in a roughly linear fashion.

The germline V and J ends were trimmed by 5 bases and 2 bases, with 20 bases remaining between them. Germline V gene sequence: CDR1 SEHNR, CDR2 FQNEAQ (reference sequence). This CDR3 region has 17 residues. They isolated at least 6.5 million PBMCs from each sample. The use of a sample-barcoded 5' primer and a J-beta primer mix characterized a second PCR of roughly 6 to 11 cycles. Each CDR3 protein gets one entry after TCRdb re-called the 5' RACE reads with MiXCR. Of 750,000 or so distinct CDR3 sequences in the sample, approximately 25% were seen once. This clonotype was detected a few times. As yet, its antigen is unknown. This same sample was also taken into another study, of T cells of mothers and their children.

The source of this sequence is a boy under 18 in good health. Sequenced: blood. The chain recombines TRBV7-9 with TRBJ2-3; D uncertain. The CDR3 loop reads CASSPPVPVTHTDTQYF. For the CDR3, the DNA is TGTGCCAGCAGCCCCCCCGTGCCGGTGACCCACACAGATACGCAGTATTTT.